Detailed here is one TCR beta chain. CD45RO-negative, CCR7-selected cells formed the naive CD8 fraction, which excluded terminally differentiated effector memory CD45RA+ cells. Replicate sorted-subset PCRs were loaded with around 200 ng DNA, 30,000 or so T cell genomes. Generated by immunoSEQ multiplex PCR, the TCRdb table keeps only in-frame clones and is missing some. The repertoire holds millions of clones, with less than 95% as singletons. This sample was taken from a study of shared clonotypes between healthy human individuals. Study overall: Each donor's CD4 naive and CD4 memory cells filled three plates apiece, CD8 naive two, and CD8 memory one.

Germline V gene lookup returns CDR1 SEHNR and CDR2 FQNEAQ (reference sequence). The CDR3 runs 16 residues. The ends were cut back, 0 bases at V and 7 bases at J, with 16 bases in the middle. The TCR comes from a man younger than 35 in good health. Sequences were obtained from naive CD8+ T cells sorted from blood. V and J are TRBV7-9 and TRBJ1-5; no reliable D call. The CDR3 here is CASSLAIGGEGQPQHF. The CDR3 DNA is TGTGCCAGCAGCTTAGCAATAGGTGGGGAAGGGCAGCCCCAGCATTTT. Full variable domain (missing parts from reference TRBV7-9 and TRBJ1-5): DTGVSQNPRHKITKRGQNVTFRCDPISEHNRLYWYRQTLGQGPEFLTYFQNEAQLEKSRLLSDRFSAERPKGSFSTLEIQRTEQGDSAMYLCASSLAIGGEGQPQHFGDGTRLSIL.